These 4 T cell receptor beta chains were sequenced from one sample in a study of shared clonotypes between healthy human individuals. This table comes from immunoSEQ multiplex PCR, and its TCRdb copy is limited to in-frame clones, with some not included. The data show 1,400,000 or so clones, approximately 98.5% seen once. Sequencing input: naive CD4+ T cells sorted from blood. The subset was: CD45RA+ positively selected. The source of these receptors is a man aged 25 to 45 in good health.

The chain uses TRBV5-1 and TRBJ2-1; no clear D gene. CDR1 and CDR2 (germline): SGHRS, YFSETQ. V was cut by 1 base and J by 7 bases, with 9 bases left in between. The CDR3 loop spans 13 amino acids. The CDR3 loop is CASSLHSGNEQFF. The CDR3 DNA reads TGCGCCAGCAGCTTGCATTCCGGGAATGAGCAGTTCTTC.

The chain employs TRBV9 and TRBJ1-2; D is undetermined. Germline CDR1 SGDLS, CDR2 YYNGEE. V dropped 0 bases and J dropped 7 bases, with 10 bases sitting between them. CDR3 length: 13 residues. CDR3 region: CASSVAPQGGYTF. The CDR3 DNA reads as TGTGCCAGCAGCGTAGCCCCACAAGGTGGCTACACCTTC.

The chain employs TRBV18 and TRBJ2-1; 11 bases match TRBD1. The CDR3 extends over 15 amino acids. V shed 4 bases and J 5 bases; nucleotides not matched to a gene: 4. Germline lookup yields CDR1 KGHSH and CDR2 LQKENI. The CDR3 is CASSLPGQGDNEQFF. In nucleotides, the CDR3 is TGTGCCAGCTCACTACCGGGACAGGGGGACAATGAGCAGTTCTTC.

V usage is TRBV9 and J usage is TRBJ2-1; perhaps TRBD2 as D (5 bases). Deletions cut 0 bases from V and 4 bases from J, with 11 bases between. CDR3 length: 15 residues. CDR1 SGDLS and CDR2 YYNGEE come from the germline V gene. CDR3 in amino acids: CASSVVVGEYNEQFF. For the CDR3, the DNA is TGTGCCAGCAGCGTAGTGGTGGGAGAGTACAATGAGCAGTTCTTC. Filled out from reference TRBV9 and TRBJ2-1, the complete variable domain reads DSGVTQTPKHLITATGQRVTLRCSPRSGDLSVYWYQQSLDQGLQFLIQYYNGEERAKGNILERFSAQQFPDLHSELNLSSLELGDSALYFCASSVVVGEYNEQFFGPGTRLTVL.